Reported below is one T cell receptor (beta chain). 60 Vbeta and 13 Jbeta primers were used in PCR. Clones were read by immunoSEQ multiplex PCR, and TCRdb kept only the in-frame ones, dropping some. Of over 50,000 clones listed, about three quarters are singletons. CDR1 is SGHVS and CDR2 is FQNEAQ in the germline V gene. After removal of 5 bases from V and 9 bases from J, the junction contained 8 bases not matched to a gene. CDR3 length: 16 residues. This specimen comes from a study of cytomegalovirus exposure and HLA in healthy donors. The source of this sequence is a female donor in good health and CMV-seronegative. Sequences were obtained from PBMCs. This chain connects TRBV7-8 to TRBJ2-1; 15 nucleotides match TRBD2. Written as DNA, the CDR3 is TGTGCCAGCAGCCCCTGGACTAGCGGGGGGGCCGGTGAGCAGTTCTTC. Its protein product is CASSPWTSGGAGEQFF.